The clone carrying this TCR beta chain was detected many times. The data derive from a study of spatial heterogeneity in lung cancer. The CDR3 sequence is 12 residues long. Germline V lookup: CDR1 SQVTM, CDR2 ANQGSEA. V was clipped by 1 base and J by 1 base, with 5 bases between them. The time point is: sample taken at primary tumor resection. No cells were sorted before sequencing. The whole RNA sequenced was extracted from tumor, nontumor lung or frozen PBMC. TCRdb independently ran MiXCR on the 5' RACE reads; one entry per CDR3 protein. The repertoire holds about 23,000 distinct CDR3 sequences, with 2.5% to 4% as singletons.

Sequences were derived from PBMCs, sampled at surgery. The sequence came from a female donor with early-stage non-small cell lung cancer. V gene TRBV29-1 combines with J gene TRBJ2-7, with D hard to call. This CDR3 is CSVEGISYEQYF. The CDR3 DNA sequence: TGCAGCGTTGAAGGGATATCCTACGAGCAGTACTTC.